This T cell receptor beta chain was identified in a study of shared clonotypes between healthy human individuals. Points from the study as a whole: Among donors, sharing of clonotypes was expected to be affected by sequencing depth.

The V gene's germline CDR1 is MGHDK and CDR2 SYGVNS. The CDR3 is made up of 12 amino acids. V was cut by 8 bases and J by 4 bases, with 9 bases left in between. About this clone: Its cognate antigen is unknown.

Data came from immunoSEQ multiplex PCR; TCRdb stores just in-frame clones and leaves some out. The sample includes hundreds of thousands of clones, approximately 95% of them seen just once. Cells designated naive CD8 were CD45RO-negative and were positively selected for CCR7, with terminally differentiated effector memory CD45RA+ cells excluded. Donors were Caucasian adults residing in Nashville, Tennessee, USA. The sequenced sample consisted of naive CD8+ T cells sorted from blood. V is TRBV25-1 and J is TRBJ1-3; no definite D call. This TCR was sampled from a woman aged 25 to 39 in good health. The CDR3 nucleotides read TGTGCCAGCTCGCCTGGGGGAAACACCATATATTTT. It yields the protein CASSPGGNTIYF. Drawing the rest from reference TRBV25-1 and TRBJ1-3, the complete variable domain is EADIYQTPRYLVIGTGKKITLECSQTMGHDKMYWYQQDPGMELHLIHYSYGVNSTEKGDLSSESTVSRIRTEHFPLTLESARPSHTSQYLCASSPGGNTIYFGEGSWLTVV.